The 17 T cell receptor beta chains presented below share a single source sample, sequenced in a study of T cells in Graves' hyperthyroidism and ophthalmopathy. RNA transcripts yielded amplified TCR beta CDR3 regions. The primer set for the first-round RT-PCR of the TCR CDR3 was HTBI. TCRdb ran MiXCR on the multiplex PCR reads and lists one entry per CDR3 protein. The sample has tens of thousands of distinct CDR3 sequences, less than 50% seen once. The sequenced sample was blood. The receptors were gathered from a woman in her 50s with Graves' ophthalmopathy.

This clonotype was picked up many times. This sequence joins TRBV4-3 and TRBJ2-7, with unresolved D. The CDR3 runs 14 residues. V lost 1 base and J lost 2, with 9 bases in between. Germline V lookup: CDR1 LGHNA, CDR2 YSLEER. CDR3 coding DNA: TGCGCCAGCAGCCAAGGATTAACAGCCTACGAGCAGTACTTC. Translated: CASSQGLTAYEQYF.

This clonotype has at least ten counts. The rearrangement links TRBV9 to TRBJ2-3; 10 positions agree with TRBD2. Germline assignment: CDR1 SGDLS and CDR2 YYNGEE. After removal of 3 bases from V and 0 bases from J, the junction contained 4 bases not matched to a gene. The CDR3 loop spans 16 amino acids. CDR3 amino acids: CASSAGTSVSTDTQYF. In nucleotides, the CDR3 is TGTGCCAGCAGCGCCGGGACTAGCGTAAGCACAGATACGCAGTATTTT.

This clonotype has ten or more counts. Since a much larger clone is just one base distant, this may be a read error. The chain joins TRBV10-3 to TRBJ1-1; 7 nucleotides agree with TRBD1. The CDR3 is 14 amino acids. Germline lookup yields CDR1 ENHRY and CDR2 SYGVKD. This CDR3 is CAISLAGGNTEALF. DNA for the CDR3: TGTGCCATCAGTCTTGCAGGGGGGAACACTGAAGCTTTGTTT.

The sample holds many counts of this clonotype. The rearrangement links TRBV20-1 to TRBJ2-1, with 7 bases aligning to TRBD2. Germline trimming cut 4 bases from V and 5 bases from J; bases unmatched to any gene: 11. This CDR3 spans 15 amino acids. Germline CDR1 reads DFQATT; CDR2 reads SNEGSKA (reference sequence). This CDR3 is CSANPRLAADNEQFF. DNA of the CDR3: TGCAGTGCTAACCCAAGACTAGCCGCAGACAATGAGCAGTTCTTC.

In this sample, this clonotype turned up many times. The chain is built from TRBV7-6 and TRBJ2-1; maybe TRBD2 (6 bases). CDR1 is SGHVS, CDR2 FNYEAQ, per germline. The CDR3 has 16 amino acids. The V gene lost 5 bases and the J gene lost 2 bases, with 16 bases spanning the gap. CDR3 residues: CASSSTGTPTYNEQFF. The DNA for the CDR3 is TGTGCCAGCAGCAGCACCGGGACTCCTACCTACAATGAGCAGTTCTTC.

This clonotype was observed a handful of times. The J gene is TRBJ2-2, the V gene TRBV10-3; no firm D call. CDR1 ENHRY and CDR2 SYGVKD come from the germline V gene. V was pared by 10 bases and J by 3 bases, with 15 bases between. This CDR3 spans 14 amino acids. CDR3 sequence: CASSQAMDTGELFF. CDR3 nucleotides: TGTGCCAGCAGCCAGGCAATGGACACCGGGGAGCTGTTTTTT.

At least ten counts were recorded for this clonotype. This chain joins TRBV24-1 and TRBJ2-1; tentatively, D is TRBD1 or TRBD2 (6 bases each). Looked up from germline, CDR1 is KGHDR and CDR2 is SFDVKD. The ends were cut back, 1 base at V and 5 bases at J, with 14 bases in the middle. CDR3 length: 16 residues. CDR3 nucleotide sequence: TGTGCCACCAGTGATTTTAGAGGGGGGTCCCACAATGAGCAGTTCTTC. Residues: CATSDFRGGSHNEQFF.

This clonotype occurred many times. The rearrangement joins TRBV20-1 to TRBJ2-3; D tentatively reads TRBD1 or TRBD2 (5 bases each). V shed 5 bases and J shed 5 bases, with 20 bases lying between them. This CDR3 contains 15 residues. Germline V gene sequence: CDR1 DFQATT, CDR2 SNEGSKA (reference sequence). The CDR3 nucleotides read TGCAGTGCTGCCCAACCCGGGACGGATAGAGATACGCAGTATTTT. Translated, it gives CSAAQPGTDRDTQYF.

This clonotype is medium-sized by share. The chain uses TRBV2 and TRBJ1-2, with 7 nucleotides matching TRBD1. The trim removed 2 bases at V and 6 bases at J, leaving 6 bases unmatched. Germline V gives CDR1 SNHLY, CDR2 FYNNEI. This CDR3 region has 14 residues. The CDR3 nucleotides are TGTGCCAGCAGTGAAAGACAGGGACTTGATGGCTACACCTTC. This translates into CASSERQGLDGYTF.

This clonotype was detected many times. The chain uses TRBV5-6 and TRBJ2-1, with D maybe TRBD2 (7 bases). V was trimmed by 6 bases and J by 7 bases, leaving 14 bases between them. The CDR3 runs to 13 residues. Germline V gene sequence: CDR1 SGHDT, CDR2 YYEEEE. CDR3 nucleotide sequence: TGTGCCAGCACCAGGGGAGGGGGTAATGAGCAGTTCTTC. Its translation is CASTRGGGNEQFF.

There are many counts of this clonotype. V gene TRBV5-1 combines with J gene TRBJ2-3, with 9 bases identical to TRBD1. V shed 0 bases, J shed 0 bases, and the junction held 11 bases outside the gene matches. Germline CDR1 is SGHRS and CDR2 is YFSETQ. This CDR3 spans 19 amino acids. CDR3 protein: CASSLEALRQGGSTDTQYF. CDR3 bases: TGCGCCAGCAGCTTGGAGGCCCTCAGACAGGGGGGCAGCACAGATACGCAGTATTTT.

This clonotype was counted at least ten times. The V call is TRBV9, the J call TRBJ2-1, with D hard to call. The CDR3 has 13 amino acids. The ends were cut back, 0 bases at V and 5 bases at J, with 6 bases in the middle. Germline lookup yields CDR1 SGDLS and CDR2 YYNGEE. CDR3 coding DNA: TGTGCCAGCAGCGTAGCTGTGGACAATGAGCAGTTCTTC. Protein sequence: CASSVAVDNEQFF.

This clonotype was seen at least ten times. This chain joins TRBV7-8 and TRBJ2-2; 7 bases fit TRBD2. Germline lookup yields CDR1 SGHVS and CDR2 FQNEAQ. The CDR3 runs to 14 residues. Trimming at V came to 4 bases and at J to 6 bases, leaving 5 bases not matched to a gene. The CDR3 region is CASSSFAGAGELFF. As DNA, the CDR3 is TGTGCCAGCAGCTCCTTCGCGGGAGCCGGGGAGCTGTTTTTT.

This clonotype has a count of ten or more. The V and J genes are TRBV7-9 and TRBJ2-7, with 10 positions matching TRBD1. V shed 5 bases and J 7 bases; nucleotides not matched to a gene: 11. Germline V lookup: CDR1 SEHNR, CDR2 FQNEAQ (reference sequence). This CDR3 is built from 15 residues. The CDR3 loop reads CASSPPGQGSDEQYF. CDR3 bases: TGTGCCAGCAGCCCGCCGGGACAGGGGTCTGATGAGCAGTACTTC.

As regards this clonotype: This is likely a read error, given that the CDR3 carries no conserved phenylalanine or tryptophan at its end. The limits of the CDR3 on the DNA are not certain, so only TCRdb's listed CDR3 is given. The chain has TRBV2 and TRBJ1-4; the D call of TRBD1 is as the table states it, not checked on the DNA. The CDR3 length equals 14 residues, ends included. CDR1 and CDR2 from the germline V gene are SNHLY and FYNNEI. This CDR3 reads CASRAGTANEKPFL.

About this clonotype itself: At one end, the junction sequence differs from germline, possibly due to a read error. The chain employs TRBV19 and TRBJ2-2, with 8 bases aligning to TRBD1. Germline V gene sequence: CDR1 LNHDA, CDR2 SQIVND (reference sequence). This CDR3 has 16 residues. The DNA for the CDR3 is TGTGCCAGTAGTCTCCTCGGGACAGGCTGGACCGGGGAGCTGCTTTTT. Its protein product is CASSLLGTGWTGELLF.

The gene calls are TRBV15 and TRBJ1-5; no definite D call. Trimming removed 4 bases at V and 6 bases at J, with 13 bases between. The V gene's germline CDR1 is LNHNV and CDR2 YYDKDF (reference sequence). This CDR3 has 14 residues. CDR3 bases: TGTGCCACCAGCAATCTCGGCGCGGTTCAGCCCCAGCATTTT. This encodes CATSNLGAVQPQHF.